This TCR beta chain was captured in a study of blood T cell repertoires in COVID-19. The V gene's germline CDR1 is MDHEN and CDR2 SYDVKM. V lost 3 bases to trimming and J lost 5 bases, with 13 bases between them. The CDR3 contains 14 residues. Libraries were prepared by immunoSEQ multiplex PCR; TCRdb keeps only in-frame clonotypes and omits some of them. This table holds 55,000 or so clones, 88% found once. The TCR comes from a man aged 60 to 75 with active COVID-19. The rearrangement uses TRBV28 and TRBJ2-5, with D perhaps TRBD1 (5 bases). Sample: peripheral blood. The CDR3 DNA is TGTGCCAGCAGTTTCCCAGACAGCAGGGAGACCCAGTACTTC. This codes for CASSFPDSRETQYF.